A selection of T cell receptor beta chains follows, all from one sample in a study of identical twins. MiXCR was run by TCRdb on the 5' RACE reads, yielding one entry per CDR3 protein. The repertoire holds about 240,000 distinct CDR3 sequences, under 12% seen once, with roughly 10% in the top ten. The sequenced sample was memory T cells sorted from blood. Receptors were obtained from a man aged 50-59 years in good health. The CDR3 runs from the conserved cysteine through the conserved F or W. Rows give clone size only sometimes, using once, few, many, or a class for an expanded clone.

many TRBJ2-7 TRBV5-1 CASSWDRPRTSGETHTYEQYF
. TRBJ2-1 TRBV6-1 CASSTSSGGYNEQFF
many TRBJ2-3 TRBV5-1 CASRYGTHSTDTQYF
many TRBJ1-2 TRBV12-3/TRBV12-4 CASSLGTGFGYTF
few TRBJ1-2 TRBV11-2 CASSLAGRSDGYTF
many TRBJ1-3 TRBV12-3/TRBV12-4 CASSPRTGRLSGNTIYF
many TRBJ2-5 TRBV10-3 CAIRDREYATQYF
. TRBJ2-3 TRBV6-2/TRBV6-3 CASSYYGLIGGTQTDTQYF
. TRBJ2-5 TRBV30 CAWSPGRGPAVETQYF
. TRBJ1-1 TRBV20-1 CSARNPRELQGGTNTEAFF
few TRBJ1-2 TRBV7-9 CASSLPANYGYTF
few TRBJ1-1 TRBV3-1 CASSPIGRAFTEAFF
. TRBJ2-7 TRBV5-1 CASRIDRNYEQYF
many TRBJ2-3 TRBV20-1 CSARPGGPADTQYF
. TRBJ2-3 TRBV6-1 CASKPRASGGAMGYF
many TRBJ2-2 TRBV20-1 CSARALRAGELFF
. TRBJ1-5 TRBV12-3/TRBV12-4 CASSGQGRQPQHF
many TRBJ2-2 TRBV12-3/TRBV12-4 CASSWGESAAGELFF
many TRBJ1-3 TRBV11-2 CASSLTPNTIYF
few TRBJ2-7 TRBV7-8 CASSLTRDYGTSGRREQYF
few TRBJ1-4 TRBV20-1 CSASLRTGSNEKLFF
many TRBJ2-2 TRBV4-3 CASSQDASVPGELFF
many TRBJ2-5 TRBV20-1 CSATGQGLGLSQETQYF
. TRBJ2-5 TRBV20-1 CSALGAGENQETQYF
many TRBJ2-3 TRBV20-1 CSASSGLAGGAGTDTQYF
many TRBJ2-4 TRBV12-3/TRBV12-4 CASSPRTSGGNIQYF
few TRBJ1-3 TRBV7-9 CASSPLRGRNTIYF
few TRBJ1-1 TRBV28 CASSLARRGGTEAFF
many TRBJ2-7 TRBV15 CATSRDYTGVYEQYF
. TRBJ1-2 TRBV18 CASYSDRGGYTF
few TRBJ1-4 TRBV5-5 CASSRDRSTNEKLFF
many TRBJ1-1 TRBV29-1 CSVAPRAVNTEAFF
many TRBJ2-1 TRBV2 CASRQRQGLVNEQFF
. TRBJ1-5 TRBV20-1 CSARDPGRGNNQPQHF
many TRBJ1-5 TRBV20-1 CSAGTGGSQPQHF
many TRBJ1-6 TRBV12-3/TRBV12-4 CASSPDSRLHF
. TRBJ1-6 TRBV6-5 CASSYDRENSPLHF
many TRBJ2-5 TRBV7-2 CASTEGMTQYF
. TRBJ2-7 TRBV24-1 CATSAGTGGQGEQYF
few TRBJ2-5 TRBV5-6 CASSFGTTVQETQYF
few TRBJ1-2 TRBV7-2 CASSTNRGRNIYGYTF
few TRBJ1-3 TRBV28 CASRGTGDGNTIYF
many TRBJ1-2 TRBV27 CASSLIGTGEYGYTF
few TRBJ1-5 TRBV19 CASSKDYPWAYSNQPQHF